The 29 T cell receptor beta chains below all came from one sample that was sequenced in a study of blood T cell repertoires in COVID-19. The data were produced by immunoSEQ multiplex PCR, yet TCRdb's version contains in-frame clones alone and is incomplete. The sample consists of around 46,000 clones, 75% to 90% of them appearing once. The sequenced material came from peripheral blood. These receptors all come from a middle-aged man with acute or convalescent COVID-19.

The rearrangement joins TRBV5-1 to TRBJ2-7; 9 bases line up with TRBD1. Germline trimming cut 4 bases from V and 3 bases from J; bases unmatched to any gene: 5. Germline V gene data show CDR1 as SGHRS and CDR2 as YFSETQ. The CDR3 contains 14 residues. The CDR3 DNA reads TGCGCCAGCAGCCAACAGGGGGCTGGCTACGAGCAGTACTTC. Translated, it gives CASSQQGAGYEQYF. Supplemented by reference TRBV5-1 and TRBJ2-7, the full variable domain reads KAGVTQTPRYLIKTRGQQVTLSCSPISGHRSVSWYQQTPGQGLQFLFEYFSETQRNKGNFPGRFSGRQFSNSRSEMNVSTLELGDSALYLCASSQQGAGYEQYFGPGTRLTVT.

This chain connects TRBV20-1 to TRBJ2-5; TRBD1 matches 9 bases. The CDR3 extends over 16 amino acids. Trimming at V came to 3 bases and at J to 2 bases, leaving 10 bases not matched to a gene. Germline V gene data show CDR1 as DFQATT and CDR2 as SNEGSKA (reference sequence). In nucleotides, the CDR3 is TGCAGTGCTAGTACCCCCCTTGACAGGGGGCAAGAGACCCAGTACTTC. Translation: CSASTPLDRGQETQYF.

CDR3 nucleotide sequence: TGTGCCAGCAGCTTGGCTCTTAGCGGGAACTACGAGCAGTACTTC. It yields the protein CASSLALSGNYEQYF. This chain connects TRBV5-6 to TRBJ2-7, with 8 bases fitting TRBD2. This CDR3 region has 15 residues. The V gene's germline CDR1 is SGHDT and CDR2 YYEEEE. Losses at the gene ends were 0 bases for V and 3 bases for J; bases not matched to a gene: 5.

This clone appeared a single time. The chain uses TRBV4-2 and TRBJ2-5; 9 bases are a match to TRBD2. J gave up 5 bases and V 4 bases, and 2 bases lay outside the gene matches. CDR1 LGHNA and CDR2 YNFKEQ come from the germline V gene. This CDR3 has 13 residues. The CDR3 reads CASSLLAGETQYF. The CDR3, as DNA: TGTGCCAGCAGCCTCCTAGCGGGGGAGACCCAGTACTTC.

The chain joins TRBV5-6 to TRBJ1-6; D is unresolved. Germline CDR1 SGHDT, CDR2 YYEEEE. The CDR3 runs to 13 residues. V lost 1 base to trimming and J lost 8 bases, with 7 bases between them. The CDR3, as DNA: TGTGCCAGCAGCTTGATTGCAGATTCACCCCTCCACTTT. Residues: CASSLIADSPLHF.

The genes are TRBV7-3 and TRBJ2-3; D remains ambiguous. Trimming cost V 1 base and J 2 bases, with 4 bases left between them. The CDR3 has 13 amino acids. Germline CDR1 and CDR2: SGHTA and FQGTGA. The CDR3 here is CASSLIHTDTQYF. Written as DNA, the CDR3 is TGTGCCAGCAGCTTAATCCACACAGATACGCAGTATTTT.

The V call is TRBV6-2 or TRBV6-3, the J call TRBJ1-3; a possible D gene is TRBD1 (5 bases). The CDR3 has 22 residues. Trimming removed 6 bases from V and 3 bases from J, with 36 bases in between. CDR1 is MNHEY, CDR2 SVGEGT, per germline. CDR3 loop: CASSPKEIGGTLTRIGGNTIYF. The CDR3 coding sequence is TGTGCCAGCAGCCCCAAGGAGATCGGCGGGACCTTAACCCGTATTGGTGGAAACACCATATATTTT.

The chain carries TRBV24-1 and TRBJ2-7; 7 bases fit TRBD1. V was pared by 2 bases and J by 4 bases, with 7 bases of the junction left unmatched. This CDR3 has 15 amino acids. CDR1 KGHDR and CDR2 SFDVKD come from the germline V gene. The CDR3 loop reads CATSDSGTAQYEQYF. The CDR3 DNA is TGTGCCACCAGTGATTCGGGGACAGCCCAGTACGAGCAGTACTTC.

The rearrangement links TRBV5-6 to TRBJ2-7; 7 nucleotides line up with TRBD1. This CDR3 has 15 residues. The ends lost 4 bases at V and 3 bases at J; junction bases unmatched: 10. CDR1 is SGHDT, CDR2 YYEEEE, per germline. Written as DNA, the CDR3 is TGTGCCAGCAGCCCTCGGACAGGTCCACTCTACGAGCAGTACTTC. Translating it yields CASSPRTGPLYEQYF.

The chain links TRBV2 to TRBJ2-1; the match to TRBD1 covers 8 bases. This CDR3 comprises 13 residues. The trim removed 6 bases at V and 7 bases at J, leaving 5 bases unmatched. Germline values: CDR1 SNHLY, CDR2 FYNNEI. CDR3: CASRTRGLNEQFF. Here the CDR3 DNA reads TGTGCCAGCAGGACCAGGGGGCTAAATGAGCAGTTCTTC.

The CDR3 DNA sequence: TGTGCCAGCAGTCGAACACCGGGGAACTATGGCTACACCTTC. This codes for CASSRTPGNYGYTF. The V gene is TRBV2, the J gene TRBJ1-2; no firm D call. The CDR3 length is 14 residues. Trimming stripped 5 bases from V and 2 bases from J, with 12 bases between. Germline-derived CDR1 and CDR2 are SNHLY and FYNNEI.

This clone turned up a few times. The rearrangement joins TRBV19 to TRBJ1-5, with D uncertain. Trimming removed 7 bases from V and 8 bases from J, with 18 bases in between. Germline-derived CDR1 and CDR2 are LNHDA and SQIVND (reference sequence). The CDR3 loop spans 14 amino acids. The CDR3 here is CASTTVEGFEPQHF. CDR3 coding DNA: TGTGCCAGTACCACGGTAGAGGGTTTTGAGCCCCAGCATTTT.

The rearrangement links TRBV28 to TRBJ1-2; no clear D. Per germline, CDR1 MDHEN and CDR2 SYDVKM. The CDR3 sequence is 17 residues long. Deletions cut 2 bases from V and 5 bases from J, with 21 bases between. In nucleotides, the CDR3 is TGTGCCAGCAGTTTAATTTTTGTACCCAGTAGCATATATGGCTACACCTTC. The encoded protein is CASSLIFVPSSIYGYTF.

The chain combines TRBV15 with TRBJ1-1, with D possibly being TRBD1 (5 bases). The germline CDR1 and CDR2 sequences are LNHNV and YYDKDF (reference sequence). The CDR3 has 14 amino acids. Trimming took off 3 bases at V and 0 bases at J, with 8 bases between the two ends. The CDR3 here is CATSRGLLNTEAFF. The CDR3 nucleotides are TGTGCCACCAGCAGGGGGCTATTGAACACTGAAGCTTTCTTT.

This clone is medium-sized within its sample. The V gene is TRBV2, the J gene TRBJ1-5; 9 bases line up with TRBD1. With 7 bases clipped from V and 7 bases from J, the junction kept 8 bases outside the gene matches. There are 14 residues in the CDR3. Germline V gives CDR1 SNHLY, CDR2 FYNNEI. The CDR3 coding sequence is TGTGCCAGCAAAATTCCCGGGACAGGGCAGCCCCAGCATTTT. Translated: CASKIPGTGQPQHF.

J is TRBJ2-3 and V is TRBV7-3; D perhaps matches TRBD2 (6 bases). Germline values: CDR1 SGHTA, CDR2 FQGTGA. V lost 2 bases and J 0 bases, leaving 9 bases between the germline ends. This CDR3 comprises 15 residues. The CDR3 sequence: CASSLYGGSTDTQYF. CDR3 nucleotides: TGTGCCAGCAGCTTATATGGGGGGAGCACAGATACGCAGTATTTT.

The chain recombines TRBV2 with TRBJ2-1; 11 nucleotides line up with TRBD2. Losses at the gene ends were 7 bases for V and 4 bases for J; bases not matched to a gene: 3. Germline V gives CDR1 SNHLY, CDR2 FYNNEI. The CDR3 contains 14 residues. This chain's CDR3 is CASTGTSGYNEQFF. The CDR3 nucleotides read TGTGCCAGCACCGGGACTAGCGGTTACAATGAGCAGTTCTTC.

The V gene is TRBV3-1 (or the pseudogene TRBV3-2), the J gene TRBJ1-1, with 7 bases aligning to TRBD1. CDR1 is LGHDT, CDR2 YNNKEL, per germline (reference sequence). V was clipped by 5 bases and J by 6 bases; unmatched bases: 9. The CDR3 loop spans 14 amino acids. This chain's CDR3 is CASSSRQGGSEAFF. The CDR3 DNA reads TGTGCCAGCAGCTCTCGACAGGGTGGCTCTGAAGCTTTCTTT.

The V gene is TRBV5-1, the J gene TRBJ2-1; maybe TRBD2 (6 bases). This CDR3 is built from 13 residues. Germline lookup yields CDR1 SGHRS and CDR2 YFSETQ. Trimming shortened V by 0 bases and J by 10 bases, and 11 bases separated the two germline ends. CDR3 sequence (DNA): TGCGCCAGCAGCTTGGGAACAGGACTAGAGCAGTTCTTC. It translates to CASSLGTGLEQFF.

The rearrangement joins TRBV5-6 to TRBJ2-3; unclear D gene. The germline CDR1 and CDR2 sequences are SGHDT and YYEEEE. The CDR3 sequence is 15 residues long. Trimming stripped 2 bases from V and 0 bases from J, with 10 bases between. CDR3 in DNA: TGTGCCAGCAGCTTCTACCAGCGTAGCACAGATACGCAGTATTTT. The encoded protein is CASSFYQRSTDTQYF.

The rearrangement uses TRBV29-1 and TRBJ2-3, with a weak D call TRBD2 (5 bases). The CDR3 sequence is 14 residues long. The germline gives CDR1 SQVTM, CDR2 ANQGSEA. Trimming shortened V by 3 bases and J by 1 base, and 11 bases separated the two germline ends. The CDR3 is CSVDETGGTDTQYF. The CDR3, as DNA: TGCAGCGTTGATGAGACCGGGGGCACAGATACGCAGTATTTT.

The chain employs TRBV19 and TRBJ2-2, with D unclear. CDR1 is LNHDA and CDR2 is SQIVND in the germline V gene (reference sequence). Trimming removed 10 bases at V and 1 base at J, with 13 bases between. The CDR3 loop spans 14 amino acids. CDR3 residues: CATRIGVNTGELFF. The DNA for the CDR3 is TGTGCCACCAGGATTGGTGTGAACACCGGGGAGCTGTTTTTT.

This clone has only one observation. The V gene is TRBV24-1, the J gene TRBJ2-5; D gene unclear. The germline gives CDR1 KGHDR, CDR2 SFDVKD. CDR3 length: 14 residues. V lost 5 bases and J lost 4, with 13 bases in between. The CDR3 spells CATSGKSQLETQYF. In DNA form, the CDR3 reads TGTGCCACCAGTGGCAAGTCACAGTTAGAGACCCAGTACTTC.

The chain carries TRBV18 and TRBJ1-2; tentatively, D is TRBD1 (5 bases). The CDR3 loop spans 14 amino acids. V was trimmed by 6 bases and J by 2 bases, leaving 13 bases between them. Germline-derived CDR1 and CDR2 are KGHSH and LQKENI. CDR3 nucleotides: TGTGCCAGCTCCCCAACAGGAGCCAACTATGGCTACACCTTC. This gives the protein CASSPTGANYGYTF.

The gene calls are TRBV4-2 and TRBJ2-7; 11 bases are shared with TRBD2. Losses at the gene ends were 0 bases for V and 6 bases for J; bases not matched to a gene: 13. This CDR3 comprises 18 residues. Germline values: CDR1 LGHNA, CDR2 YNFKEQ. The CDR3 region is CASSQDPLAGGLLGEQYF. DNA for the CDR3: TGTGCCAGCAGCCAAGATCCCCTAGCGGGGGGTCTCCTAGGCGAGCAGTACTTC.

This clone has a single count. This sequence joins TRBV7-3 and TRBJ2-1; 10 bases match TRBD2. The CDR3 spans 15 residues. Germline CDR1 is SGHTA and CDR2 is FQGTGA. The V and J ends lost 5 bases and 8 bases, in that order; junction bases with no gene match: 9. The CDR3, as DNA: TGTGCCAGCAGCCTAGTCCTAGCGGGGGTTGATGAGCAGTTCTTC. It is translated as CASSLVLAGVDEQFF.

The genes are TRBV3-1 (or the pseudogene TRBV3-2) and TRBJ2-3; TRBD2 agrees at 9 bases. The CDR3 sequence is 15 residues long. Germline assignment: CDR1 LGHDT and CDR2 YNNKEL (reference sequence). Trimming at V came to 5 bases and at J to 5 bases, leaving 8 bases not matched to a gene. CDR3 amino acids: CASSVAGGPEDTQYF. Written as DNA, the CDR3 is TGTGCCAGCAGCGTTGCGGGGGGGCCCGAAGATACGCAGTATTTT.

The chain couples TRBV27 to TRBJ1-1; D unclear. Germline V gene data show CDR1 as MNHEY and CDR2 as SMNVEV (reference sequence). The length of the CDR3 is 13 residues. V lost 5 bases and J 5 bases, leaving 12 bases between the germline ends. The CDR3: CASSHPGLTEAFF. The DNA for the CDR3 is TGTGCCAGCAGTCATCCGGGTCTGACTGAAGCTTTCTTT.

This chain uses TRBV6-2 or TRBV6-3 with TRBJ1-1; the D is unclear. The germline V gene has CDR1 MNHEY and CDR2 SVGEGT. The CDR3 is 15 residues long. Trimming took off 4 bases at V and 7 bases at J, with 19 bases between the two ends. The CDR3 reads CASSSPRVSTDEAFF. The DNA of the CDR3 is TGTGCCAGCAGTTCCCCTCGGGTTTCAACCGATGAAGCTTTCTTT.